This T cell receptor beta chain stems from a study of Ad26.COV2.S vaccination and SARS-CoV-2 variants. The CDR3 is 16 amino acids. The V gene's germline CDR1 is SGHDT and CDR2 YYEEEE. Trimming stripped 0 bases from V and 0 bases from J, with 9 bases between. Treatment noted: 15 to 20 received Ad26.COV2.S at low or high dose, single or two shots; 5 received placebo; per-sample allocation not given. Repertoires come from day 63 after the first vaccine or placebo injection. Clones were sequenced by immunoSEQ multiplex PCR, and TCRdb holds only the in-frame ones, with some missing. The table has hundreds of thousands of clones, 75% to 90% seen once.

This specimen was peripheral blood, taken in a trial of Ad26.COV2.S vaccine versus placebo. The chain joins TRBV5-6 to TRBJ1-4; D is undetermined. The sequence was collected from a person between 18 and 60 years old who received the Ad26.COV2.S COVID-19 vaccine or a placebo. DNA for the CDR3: TGTGCCAGCAGCTTGGCCTTGGGCGCAACTAATGAAAAACTGTTTTTT. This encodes CASSLALGATNEKLFF. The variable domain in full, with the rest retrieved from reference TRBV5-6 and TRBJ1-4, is DAGVTQSPTHLIKTRGQQVTLRCSPKSGHDTVSWYQQALGQGPQFIFQYYEEEERQRGNFPDRFSGHQFPNYSSELNVNALLLGDSALYLCASSLALGATNEKLFFGSGTQLSVL.